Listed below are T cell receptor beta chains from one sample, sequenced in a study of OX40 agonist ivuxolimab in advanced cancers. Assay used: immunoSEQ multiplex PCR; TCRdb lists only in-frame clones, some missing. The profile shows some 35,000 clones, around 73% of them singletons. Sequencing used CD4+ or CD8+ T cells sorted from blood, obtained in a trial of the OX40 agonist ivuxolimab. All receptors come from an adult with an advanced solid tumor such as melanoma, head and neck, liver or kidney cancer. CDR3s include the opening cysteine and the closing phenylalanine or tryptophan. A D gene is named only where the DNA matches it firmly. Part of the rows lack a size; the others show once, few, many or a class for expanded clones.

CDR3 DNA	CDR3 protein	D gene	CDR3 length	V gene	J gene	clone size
TGTGCCAGCAGTGGCGTTAGGACGAACTATGGCTACACCTTC	CASSGVRTNYGYTF	-	14	TRBV9	TRBJ1-2	few
TGTGCCAGCAACTCGGTCACCCGCGGGGCCGAGCAGTACTTC	CASNSVTRGAEQYF	-	14	TRBV2	TRBJ2-7	-
TGTGCCAGCAGCTTAGAAGGGACGGTTAACACTGAAGCTTTCTTT	CASSLEGTVNTEAFF	-	15	TRBV7-8	TRBJ1-1	-
TGTGCCAGCAGCTTACTCGGTCAGGCTAACACCGGGGAGCTGTTTTTT	CASSLLGQANTGELFF	-	16	TRBV7-3	TRBJ2-2	-
TGTGCCAGCAGCCCTTGGACCGGGGCAGATACGCAGTATTTT	CASSPWTGADTQYF	-	14	TRBV9	TRBJ2-3	once
TGTGCCAGCAGCGACGGACAGTTCGAGCAGTACTTC	CASSDGQFEQYF	-	12	TRBV4-2	TRBJ2-7	once
TGTGCCAGCAGCCCCCTCGTCAGCTCCTACAATGAGCAGTTCTTC	CASSPLVSSYNEQFF	-	15	TRBV11-2	TRBJ2-1	-
TGCGCCAGCAGCCAAGCCGGGAATGGCTACACCTTC	CASSQAGNGYTF	-	12	TRBV4-3	TRBJ1-2	-
TGTGCCAGTAGAAATTATGATACGCAGTATTTT	CASRNYDTQYF	-	11	TRBV19	TRBJ2-3	-
TGTGCCAGCACCACCAGGTGGGGGGGATCAGGAAACACCATATATTTT	CASTTRWGGSGNTIYF	-	16	TRBV7-2	TRBJ1-3	few
TGTGCCAGCAGCTTAGATGGCAATGAGCAGTTCTTC	CASSLDGNEQFF	-	12	TRBV7-9	TRBJ2-1	medium-sized
TGTGCCAGCAGCCGCTACACGGACACCGCGAGGGAGACCCAGTACTTC	CASSRYTDTARETQYF	-	16	TRBV7-6	TRBJ2-5	-
TGTGCCAGCAGCTTAGTTCGATTCGTGGGGGGATTAGAAAATCAGCCCCAGCATTTT	CASSLVRFVGGLENQPQHF	-	19	TRBV7-2	TRBJ1-5	-
TGTGCCAGCAGTGATACAGGGGTGGGTAATTCACCCCTCCACTTT	CASSDTGVGNSPLHF	TRBD1	15	TRBV6-1	TRBJ1-6	-
TGTGCTAGTGGTTTGGCAGGGCTCAATCAGCCCCAGCATTTT	CASGLAGLNQPQHF	-	14	TRBV12-5	TRBJ1-5	-
TGTGCCAGCAGCTCTACGCGGGGCACAGATACGCAGTATTTT	CASSSTRGTDTQYF	-	14	TRBV7-9	TRBJ2-3	once
TGTGCCAGCAGTCCCCGGGACCTCCTCTCCTACAATGAGCAGTTCTTC	CASSPRDLLSYNEQFF	-	16	TRBV7-9	TRBJ2-1	-
TGTGCCAGCAGCCAAGGAGGGTCGGACGGGGAGCTGTTTTTT	CASSQGGSDGELFF	-	14	TRBV5-4	TRBJ2-2	-